This T cell receptor beta chain was obtained from a study of blood T cell repertoires in COVID-19. Study background: The United States, Italy and Spain supplied acute and convalescent COVID-19 samples.

Assay: immunoSEQ multiplex PCR; the TCRdb copy retains only in-frame clones and omits some. Of 55,000 to 80,000 clones in the sample, around 80% were seen once. The CDR3 is 16 residues long. Trimming pared 4 bases from V and 1 base from J, leaving 16 bases between. Germline CDR1 and CDR2: LGHDT and YNNKEL (reference sequence). The TCR comes from a man in his fifties or sixties with acute or convalescent COVID-19. Sequences were obtained from peripheral blood. The V call is TRBV3-1 (or the pseudogene TRBV3-2), the J call TRBJ2-5; TRBD2 is a possible D gene (6 bases). The CDR3 bases are TGTGCCAGCAGCCGCCCTCTCGGGGGAATCCAAGAGACCCAGTACTTC. This translates into CASSRPLGGIQETQYF.